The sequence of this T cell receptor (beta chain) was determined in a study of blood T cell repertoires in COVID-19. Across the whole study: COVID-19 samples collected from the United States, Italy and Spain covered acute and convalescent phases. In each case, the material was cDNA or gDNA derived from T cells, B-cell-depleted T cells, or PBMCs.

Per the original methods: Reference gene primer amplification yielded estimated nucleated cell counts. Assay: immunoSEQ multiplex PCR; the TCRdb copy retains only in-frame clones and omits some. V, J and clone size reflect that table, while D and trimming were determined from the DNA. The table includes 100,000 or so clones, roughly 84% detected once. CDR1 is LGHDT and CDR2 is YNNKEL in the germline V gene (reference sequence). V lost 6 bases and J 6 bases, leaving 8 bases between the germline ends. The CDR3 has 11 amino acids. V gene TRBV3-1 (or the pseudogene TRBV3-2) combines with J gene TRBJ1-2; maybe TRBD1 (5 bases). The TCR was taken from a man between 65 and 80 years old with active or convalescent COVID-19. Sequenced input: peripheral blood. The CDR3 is CASRRGNGYTF. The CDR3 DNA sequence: TGTGCCAGCAGAAGGGGCAATGGCTACACCTTC.